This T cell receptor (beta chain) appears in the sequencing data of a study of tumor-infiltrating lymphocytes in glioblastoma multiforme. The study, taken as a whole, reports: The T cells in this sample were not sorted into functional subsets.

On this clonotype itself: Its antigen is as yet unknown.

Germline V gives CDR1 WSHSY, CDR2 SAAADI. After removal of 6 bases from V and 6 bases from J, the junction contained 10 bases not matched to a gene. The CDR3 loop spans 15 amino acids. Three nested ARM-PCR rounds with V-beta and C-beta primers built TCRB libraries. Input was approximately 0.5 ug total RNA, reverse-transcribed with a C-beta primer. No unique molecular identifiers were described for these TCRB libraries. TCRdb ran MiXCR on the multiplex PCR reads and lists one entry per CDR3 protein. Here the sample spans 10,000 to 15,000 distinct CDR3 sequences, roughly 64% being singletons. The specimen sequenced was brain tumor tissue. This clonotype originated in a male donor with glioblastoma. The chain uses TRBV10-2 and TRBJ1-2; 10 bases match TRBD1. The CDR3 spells CASREQGQGFDGYTF. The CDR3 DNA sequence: TGCGCCAGCAGGGAACAGGGACAGGGGTTCGATGGCTACACCTTC.